These T cell receptor beta chains were read from a single sample in a study of monozygotic twins with inflammatory bowel disease. One entry per CDR3 protein, without DNA, is what TCRdb gives after re-calling the 5' RACE reads. The sample is made up of approximately 330,000 distinct CDR3 sequences, and the top ten hold around 2% of it. Sequenced: blood. The receptors here all came from a human donor with ulcerative colitis or Crohn's disease, or a healthy co-twin of an affected twin (not recorded which). Each CDR3 is given with its conserved first and last residue.

>TRBJ2-2|TRBV28|13
CASIKGDTGELFF
>TRBJ1-5|TRBV30|14
CAWSPGGAYQPQHF
>TRBJ1-1|TRBV18|16
CASSPLPQGVGAEAFF
>TRBJ2-1|TRBV11-3|12
CASSLARNEQFF
>TRBJ2-1|TRBV29-1|12
CSVGTGNNEQFF
>TRBJ1-5|TRBV20-1|16
CSARSDRGVFPQPQHF
>TRBJ2-1|TRBV7-9|12
CASGRLYNEQFF
>TRBJ1-1|TRBV29-1|13
CSVERDRGAEAFF
>TRBJ2-7|TRBV6-5|15
CASSYSNRGWGEQYF
>TRBJ1-6|TRBV5-1|13
CASSRDRGPVLHF
>TRBJ1-1|TRBV12-3/TRBV12-4|14
CASTPSGFSAEAFF
>TRBJ1-2|TRBV6-1|13
CASSDDLRSGYTF
>TRBJ2-2|TRBV12-3/TRBV12-4|16
CASSPGQGARTGELFF
>TRBJ1-1|TRBV2|13
CASRIDRNTEAFF
>TRBJ1-1|TRBV4-3|16
CASSQDRTRRQTEAFF
>TRBJ2-3|TRBV7-2|11
CASSPALEQYF
>TRBJ2-7|TRBV10-2|20
CASKGSPLTTLAGRTYEQYF
>TRBJ2-7|TRBV3-1|15
CASSQGGLLTNEQYF
>TRBJ2-5|TRBV15|17
CATSRPGYQADQETQYF
>TRBJ2-1|TRBV5-1|15
CASSLPGGQHNEQFF
>TRBJ1-4|TRBV20-1|13
CSASTGGYEKLFF
>TRBJ1-2|TRBV30|13
CAWSVQSRGGYTF
>TRBJ2-2|TRBV10-3|15
CAIGAGQTNTGELFF
>TRBJ2-3|TRBV20-1|14
CSARSGSSTDTQYF
>TRBJ1-1|TRBV20-1|15
CSAKRPGRMNTEAFF
>TRBJ2-1|TRBV5-1|14
CASSLGLGANEQFF
>TRBJ2-5|TRBV6-5|11
CASSSQGAQYF
>TRBJ2-5|TRBV10-1|17
CASSELGTSGFQETQYF
>TRBJ2-5|TRBV7-9|15
CASSFKWADQETQYF
>TRBJ1-1|TRBV5-1|14
CASSLQKGNTEAFF
>TRBJ2-2|TRBV12-3/TRBV12-4|15
CASSFTGQHTGELFF
>TRBJ2-2|TRBV20-1|15
CSASQGMIDTGELFF
>TRBJ2-7|TRBV7-8|11
CASSLGVEQYF
>TRBJ1-5|TRBV5-8|14
CASSSDTGLQPQHF
>TRBJ1-1|TRBV18|17
CASSPPPEKVRNTEAFF
>TRBJ2-2|TRBV20-1|14
CSAYSGSVSGELFF
>TRBJ2-2|TRBV6-5|16
CASSFRTGGNPGELFF
>TRBJ2-7|TRBV12-3/TRBV12-4|15
CASSPTPGDDYEQYF
>TRBJ2-7|TRBV24-1|13
CATSRSGASEQYF
>TRBJ1-5|TRBV27|16
CASSLLGGFSNQPQHF
>TRBJ1-5|TRBV20-1|13
CSAREGRNQPQHF
>TRBJ2-7|TRBV28|13
CASSSLGFYEQYF
>TRBJ2-7|TRBV4-3|16
CASSYTSVGGAYEQYF
>TRBJ2-7|TRBV6-1|16
CASSDWFKGGGFEQYF
>TRBJ2-4|TRBV28|13
CASRWGPKNIQYF
>TRBJ1-5|TRBV7-2|16
CASSTGTGYSNQPQHF
>TRBJ2-1|TRBV7-9|15
CASSYHRGGYNEQFF
>TRBJ1-3|TRBV10-3|16
CAISESGGFSGNTIYF
>TRBJ2-4|TRBV25-1|15
CASSDQGGGKNIQYF
>TRBJ2-7|TRBV6-2/TRBV6-3|11
CASRRDYEQYF
>TRBJ1-1|TRBV27|15
CASSPQSGLATEAFF
>TRBJ2-7|TRBV27|14
CASSSRDKPYEQYF
>TRBJ2-5|TRBV5-1|16
CASSLGQYGGQETQYF
>TRBJ1-1|TRBV5-1|13
CASSSTANTEAFF
>TRBJ2-1|TRBV19|16
CASSPLGTSIDNEQFF
>TRBJ2-3|TRBV10-3|14
CAIRQTGVTDTQYF
>TRBJ2-1|TRBV28|14
CASSGRLSYNEQFF
>TRBJ1-3|TRBV4-3|16
CASSQERRGPGNTIYF
>TRBJ2-3|TRBV5-1|16
CASSLPTTASTDTQYF